The 3 T cell receptor beta chains reported below all come from one sample, sequenced in a study of long-term antiretroviral therapy in people with HIV. The assay, immunoSEQ v3.0, was run at survey level. The data were produced by immunoSEQ multiplex PCR, yet TCRdb's version contains in-frame clones alone and is incomplete. The profile covers 20,000 to 25,000 clones, with around four fifths appearing a single time and over 12% taken by the ten largest. Sequenced here: unsorted PBMCs, sampled approximately 4.5 years after starting antiretroviral therapy. These receptors came from a man aged 25-40 years with HIV.

The chain employs TRBV6-1 and TRBJ1-4; 9 bases fit TRBD1. The CDR3 runs 14 residues. The germline V gene has CDR1 MNHNS and CDR2 SASEGT. V trimming: 6 bases; J trimming: 7 bases; junction bases outside the gene matches: 6. The CDR3 spells CASSGQGSVEKLFF. The CDR3 nucleotides are TGTGCCAGCAGCGGACAGGGGTCAGTTGAAAAACTGTTTTTT.

The chain uses TRBV23-1 and TRBJ2-3; 8 bases agree with TRBD2. TRBV23-1 belongs to the ORF category, with a function that is uncertain. J gave up 2 bases and V 2 bases, and 15 bases lay outside the gene matches. The CDR3 has 19 residues. The CDR3 sequence is CASSQIFVAGIEDTDTQYF. The CDR3 nucleotides are TGCGCCAGCAGTCAAATTTTTGTAGCGGGAATAGAAGACACAGATACGCAGTATTTT.

The chain links TRBV15 to TRBJ1-2; no definite D call. The CDR3 covers 14 residues. Germline V gene lookup returns CDR1 LNHNV and CDR2 YYDKDF (reference sequence). V was cut by 2 bases and J by 0 bases, with 7 bases left in between. The CDR3 DNA sequence: TGTGCCACCAGCAGAAGAGAGTCTAACTATGGCTACACCTTC. It encodes CATSRRESNYGYTF. The full variable domain, completed using reference TRBV15 and TRBJ1-2, is DAMVIQNPRYQVTQFGKPVTLSCSQTLNHNVMYWYQQKSSQAPKLLFHYYDKDFNNEADTPDNFQSRRPNTSFCFLDIRSPGLGDTAMYLCATSRRESNYGYTFGSGTRLTVV.